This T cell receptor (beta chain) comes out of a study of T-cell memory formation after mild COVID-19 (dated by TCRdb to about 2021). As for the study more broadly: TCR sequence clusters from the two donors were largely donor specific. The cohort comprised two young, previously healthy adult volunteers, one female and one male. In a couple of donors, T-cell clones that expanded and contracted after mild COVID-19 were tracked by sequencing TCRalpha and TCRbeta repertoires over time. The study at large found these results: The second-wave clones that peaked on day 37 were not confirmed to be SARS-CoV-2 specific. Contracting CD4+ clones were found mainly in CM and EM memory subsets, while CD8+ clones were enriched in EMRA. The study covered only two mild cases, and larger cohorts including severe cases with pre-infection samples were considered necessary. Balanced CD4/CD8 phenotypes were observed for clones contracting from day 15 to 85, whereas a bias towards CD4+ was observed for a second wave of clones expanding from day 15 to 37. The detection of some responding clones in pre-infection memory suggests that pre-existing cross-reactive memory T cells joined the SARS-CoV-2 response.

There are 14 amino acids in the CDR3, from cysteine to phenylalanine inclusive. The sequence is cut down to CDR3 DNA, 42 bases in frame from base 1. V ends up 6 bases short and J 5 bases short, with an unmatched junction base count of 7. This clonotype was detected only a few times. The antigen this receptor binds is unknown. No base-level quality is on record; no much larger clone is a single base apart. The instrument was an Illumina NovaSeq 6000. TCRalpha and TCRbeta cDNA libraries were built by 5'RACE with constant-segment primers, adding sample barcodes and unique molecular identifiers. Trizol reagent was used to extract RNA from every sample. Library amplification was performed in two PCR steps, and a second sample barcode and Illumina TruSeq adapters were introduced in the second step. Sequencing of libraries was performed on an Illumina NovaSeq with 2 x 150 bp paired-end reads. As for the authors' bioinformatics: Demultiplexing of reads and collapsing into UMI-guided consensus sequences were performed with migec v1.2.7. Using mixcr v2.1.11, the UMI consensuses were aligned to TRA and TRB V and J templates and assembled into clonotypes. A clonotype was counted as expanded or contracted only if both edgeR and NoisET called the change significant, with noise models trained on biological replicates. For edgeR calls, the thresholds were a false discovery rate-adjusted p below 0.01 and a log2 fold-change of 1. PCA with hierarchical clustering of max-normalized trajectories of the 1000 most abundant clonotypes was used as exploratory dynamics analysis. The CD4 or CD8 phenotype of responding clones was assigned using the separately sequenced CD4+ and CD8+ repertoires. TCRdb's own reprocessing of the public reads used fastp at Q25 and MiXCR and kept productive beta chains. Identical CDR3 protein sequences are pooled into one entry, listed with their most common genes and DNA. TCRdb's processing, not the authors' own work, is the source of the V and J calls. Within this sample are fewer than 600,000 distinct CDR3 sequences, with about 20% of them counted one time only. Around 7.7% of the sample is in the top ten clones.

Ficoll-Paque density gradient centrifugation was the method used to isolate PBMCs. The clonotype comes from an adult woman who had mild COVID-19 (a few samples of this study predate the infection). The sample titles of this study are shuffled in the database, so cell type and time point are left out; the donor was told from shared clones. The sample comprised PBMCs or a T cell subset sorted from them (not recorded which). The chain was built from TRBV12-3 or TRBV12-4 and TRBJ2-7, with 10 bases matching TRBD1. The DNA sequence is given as TGTGCCAGCAGGCGACAGGGGGCTCTCCACGAGCAGTACTTC. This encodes CASRRQGALHEQYF.